This T cell receptor (beta chain) was obtained from a study of tumor-infiltrating lymphocytes in primary liver carcinoma. The researchers produced TCR beta cDNA from approximately 460 ng total RNA with a constant-region primer. Construction of TCR beta libraries relied on three successive nested multiplex PCR rounds employing slightly modified ARM-PCR. Investigators reported that the first two PCR rounds, at 10 cycles each, used TRBV1-TRBV30 forward primers with a C-beta reverse primer. TCRdb recomputed calls from the multiplex PCR reads with MiXCR, one row per CDR3 protein. The data show about 190,000 distinct CDR3 sequences, approximately 86% seen once. In germline, CDR1 is LNHDA, CDR2 SQIVND (reference sequence). The CDR3 sequence is 13 residues long. The V end was cut by 4 bases, the J end by 3 bases, with 9 bases between. DNA and RNA were both co-extracted from 20-30 mg of bulk tissue that had not been sorted.

The receptor was derived from a man in his forties with primary liver carcinoma and hepatitis B virus infection. What was sequenced was tumor tissue from primary liver carcinoma. The rearrangement joins TRBV19 to TRBJ1-2; a possible D gene is TRBD1 (5 bases). The CDR3 reads CASSRDGDYGYTF. Here the CDR3 DNA reads TGTGCCAGTAGTAGGGACGGTGACTATGGCTACACCTTC.